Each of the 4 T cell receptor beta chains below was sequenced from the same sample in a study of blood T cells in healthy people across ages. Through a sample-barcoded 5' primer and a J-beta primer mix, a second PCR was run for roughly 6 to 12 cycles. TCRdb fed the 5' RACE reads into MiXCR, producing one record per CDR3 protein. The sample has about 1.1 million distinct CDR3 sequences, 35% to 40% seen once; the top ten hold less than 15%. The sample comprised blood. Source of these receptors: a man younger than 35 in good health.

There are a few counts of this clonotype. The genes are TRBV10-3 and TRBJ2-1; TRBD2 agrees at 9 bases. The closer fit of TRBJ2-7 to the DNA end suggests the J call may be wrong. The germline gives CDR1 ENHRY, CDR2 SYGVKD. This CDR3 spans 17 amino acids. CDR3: CAISESPGSGGYNEQYF. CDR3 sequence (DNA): TGTGCCATCAGTGAGTCCCCTGGTAGCGGGGGCTACAATGAGCAGTACTTC.

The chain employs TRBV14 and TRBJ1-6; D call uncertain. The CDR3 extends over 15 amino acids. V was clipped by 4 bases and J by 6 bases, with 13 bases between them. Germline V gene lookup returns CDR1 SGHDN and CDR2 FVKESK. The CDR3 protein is CASSRTKPPNSPLHF. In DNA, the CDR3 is TGTGCCAGCAGCCGTACCAAGCCCCCTAATTCACCCCTCCACTTT.

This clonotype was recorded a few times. The CDR3 region is CASSLFRVQPQHF. For the CDR3, the DNA is TGTGCCAGCAGCTTATTTCGGGTTCAGCCCCAGCATTTT. This sequence joins TRBV7-2 and TRBJ1-5; D ambiguous. CDR3 length equals 13 residues. V was cut by 2 bases and J by 6 bases, with 8 bases left in between. The V gene's germline CDR1 is SGHTA and CDR2 FQGNSA. The full variable domain, its missing parts supplied by reference TRBV7-2 and TRBJ1-5, is GAGVSQSPSNKVTEKGKDVELRCDPISGHTALYWYRQSLGQGLEFLIYFQGNSAPDKSGLPSDRFSAERTGGSVSTLTIQRTQQEDSAVYLCASSLFRVQPQHFGDGTRLSIL.

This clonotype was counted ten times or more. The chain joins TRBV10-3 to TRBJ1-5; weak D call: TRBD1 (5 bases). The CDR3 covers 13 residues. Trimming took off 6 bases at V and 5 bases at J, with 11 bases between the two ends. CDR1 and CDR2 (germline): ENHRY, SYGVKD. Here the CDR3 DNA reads TGTGCCATCAGCCGGGACGTAGATCAGCCCCAGCATTTT. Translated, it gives CAISRDVDQPQHF.